The rows below give T cell receptor beta chains drawn from one sample of a study of CD8+ T cells in alopecia areata. Repertoires were generated with immunoSEQ multiplex PCR, while TCRdb's copy carries only in-frame clones and drops some. The sample carries fewer than 150,000 clones, roughly 63% recorded once. Material: CD8+ T cells sorted from blood, obtained at week 4, from a patient treated with tofacitinib. These TCRs come from a human donor with alopecia areata. CDR3s include the opening cysteine and the closing phenylalanine or tryptophan. A D gene is named only where the DNA matches it firmly. Where a row states a size, it is once, few, many or the class of an expanded clone; other rows omit it.

len	d_gene	abundance	v_gene	j_gene	CDR3nt	CDR3aa
13	.	.	TRBV2	TRBJ1-6	TGTGCCAGCAGCAAGGGGCAGGATTCACCCCTCCACTTT	CASSKGQDSPLHF
11	.	once	TRBV30	TRBJ1-1	TGTGCCTGGAGTCGGGGCACTGAAGCTTTCTTT	CAWSRGTEAFF
12	.	.	TRBV5-1	TRBJ2-2	TGCGCCAGCAGCTTGGCTGTAGGGGAGCTGTTTTTT	CASSLAVGELFF
15	.	.	TRBV7-2	TRBJ2-7	TGTGCCAGCAGCCAATCGCCGAAGTTTTCCTACGAGCAGTACTTC	CASSQSPKFSYEQYF
13	.	.	TRBV30	TRBJ1-4	TGTGCCTGGAGCGGGGGTTGGAATGAAAAACTGTTTTTT	CAWSGGWNEKLFF
13	.	.	TRBV5-1	TRBJ2-1	TGCGCCAGCAGTATGTCACCCTACAATGAGCAGTTCTTC	CASSMSPYNEQFF
12	.	once	TRBV30	TRBJ2-5	TGTGCCTGGAGCGCTCAATCGAGGACCCAGTACTTC	CAWSAQSRTQYF
12	.	few	TRBV7-3	TRBJ1-1	TGTGCCAGCAGCCTAGCGGGCACTGAAGCTTTCTTT	CASSLAGTEAFF
13	TRBD1	.	TRBV29-1	TRBJ2-1	TGCAGCGACCGGACAGGGGGTTCTGGTGAGCAGTTCTTC	CSDRTGGSGEQFF
12	TRBD1	.	TRBV30	TRBJ1-2	TGTGCCTGGATAGACAGGGACTATGGCTACACCTTC	CAWIDRDYGYTF
15	.	few	TRBV7-6	TRBJ1-1	TGTGCCAGCAGAAACGAGCGACAGAAGAACACTGAAGCTTTCTTT	CASRNERQKNTEAFF
16	.	few	TRBV4-1	TRBJ2-6	TGCGCCAGCAGCCACCGAGTCATCTCTGGGGCCAACGTCCTGACTTTC	CASSHRVISGANVLTF
14	TRBD1	.	TRBV30	TRBJ1-2	TGTGCCTGGAGTGATATCGGGACAGACTATGGCTACACCTTC	CAWSDIGTDYGYTF
16	.	.	TRBV7-9	TRBJ1-2	TGTGCCAGCAGCTCTGACATACTAAATTTCGACTATGGCTACACCTTC	CASSSDILNFDYGYTF
13	.	.	TRBV29-1	TRBJ1-2	TGCAGCGTTGAAGCGTGGGAGGACTATGGCTACACCTTC	CSVEAWEDYGYTF
13	.	few	TRBV29-1	TRBJ2-1	TGCAGCGTTGAACCAGGGTTGAAAAATGAGCAGTTCTTC	CSVEPGLKNEQFF
13	.	few	TRBV30	TRBJ2-3	TGTGCCTGGGAGGGTTGGAGCACAGATACGCAGTATTTT	CAWEGWSTDTQYF
17	.	.	TRBV7-2	TRBJ1-5	TGTGCCAGCAGCTTAGCAGAGGCGGGCTATAGCAATCAGCCCCAGCATTTT	CASSLAEAGYSNQPQHF
15	.	few	TRBV9	TRBJ2-7	TGTGCCAGCAGCGTAGACATAGCGGCTTCCTACGAGCAGTACTTC	CASSVDIAASYEQYF
14	.	.	TRBV13	TRBJ2-7	TGTGCCAGCAGCCCCCCCAGCGCTCAGGGCGAGCAGTACTTC	CASSPPSAQGEQYF
12	.	.	TRBV30	TRBJ2-1	TGTGCCTGGAGTGTACTGAGTAATGAGCAGTTCTTC	CAWSVLSNEQFF
11	.	.	TRBV5-6	TRBJ1-1	TGTGCCAGCAGCATTCACACTGAAGCTTTCTTT	CASSIHTEAFF
12	.	.	TRBV25-1	TRBJ1-4	TGTGCCAGCAGTACCTGGGGAGAAAAACTGTTTTTT	CASSTWGEKLFF
14	.	.	TRBV7-8	TRBJ2-7	TGTGCCAGCAGCCGCGGCCGGAGCTCCTACGAGCAGTACTTC	CASSRGRSSYEQYF
12	.	few	TRBV30	TRBJ2-7	TGTGCCTGGATAGGGGACACCTACGAGCAGTACTTC	CAWIGDTYEQYF
13	.	few	TRBV29-1	TRBJ2-7	TGCAGCGTCGGCGATGGGGTACCCTACGAGCAGTACTTC	CSVGDGVPYEQYF
16	TRBD1	.	TRBV11-3	TRBJ1-1	TGTGCCAGCAGCCCACTCGCAGGGGGAAAGAACACTGAAGCTTTCTTT	CASSPLAGGKNTEAFF
12	.	few	TRBV29-1	TRBJ1-1	TGCAGCGTTGGGACAGACGGCACTGAAGCTTTCTTT	CSVGTDGTEAFF
15	.	few	TRBV27	TRBJ2-7	TGTGCCAGCAGTTTATCGGGACATCTACCCTACGAGCAGTACTTC	CASSLSGHLPYEQYF
14	.	.	TRBV30	TRBJ2-7	TGTGCCTGGAGTGTACTGGACGGTTCCTACGAGCAGTACTTC	CAWSVLDGSYEQYF
15	TRBD1	few	TRBV30	TRBJ2-3	TGTGCCTGGAGTCCGGGACAGGGGGACACAGATACGCAGTATTTT	CAWSPGQGDTDTQYF
13	.	.	TRBV29-1	TRBJ2-7	TGCAGCGTGGTCCCGGGACACTCTTACGAGCAGTACTTC	CSVVPGHSYEQYF
11	.	few	TRBV7-9	TRBJ1-1	TGTGCCAGCAGCTTAAAGCCACAGACTTTCTTT	CASSLKPQTFF
16	TRBD1	.	TRBV15	TRBJ2-1	TGTGCCACCAGCACGGGACAGGGGAGCTCCTACAATGAGCAGTTCTTC	CATSTGQGSSYNEQFF
14	.	.	TRBV19	TRBJ2-1	TGTGCCAGTAGTATCTCGGGGCCCTACAATGAGCAGTTCTTC	CASSISGPYNEQFF
18	.	.	TRBV14	TRBJ2-6	TGTGCCAGCAGCTCGAAGGCGGCCGAGTCCGGTGGGGCCAACGTCCTGACTTTC	CASSSKAAESGGANVLTF
16	.	.	TRBV4-2	TRBJ2-1	TGTGCCAGCAGCCCACCCCTCGCCTGGGCGAACAATGAGCAGTTCTTC	CASSPPLAWANNEQFF
14	.	.	TRBV30	TRBJ2-7	TGTGCCTGGAGTGTAAGCAGGGGCTTTTACGAGCAGTACTTC	CAWSVSRGFYEQYF
15	.	.	TRBV6-5	TRBJ2-3	TGTGCCAGCAGTTACTCCCGGACTGGCACAGATACGCAGTATTTT	CASSYSRTGTDTQYF
17	.	.	TRBV7-2	TRBJ2-6	TGTGCCAGCAGCTTTGAAGGCTTCGCGGGAGGGGCCAACGTCCTGACTTTC	CASSFEGFAGGANVLTF
14	.	.	TRBV27	TRBJ2-1	TGTGCCAGCAGTTTAAGGGGCTCCTACAATGAGCAGTTCTTC	CASSLRGSYNEQFF
13	.	.	TRBV7-9	TRBJ2-3	TGTGCTCGGGGACAACAGGCGGGGGATACGCAGTATTTT	CARGQQAGDTQYF
14	.	few	TRBV5-1	TRBJ1-1	TGCGCCAGCAGCTTGCGACAGACTAACACTGAAGCTTTCTTT	CASSLRQTNTEAFF
11	.	few	TRBV30	TRBJ2-7	TGTGCCTGGAGCCCGGGGTACGAGCAGTACTTC	CAWSPGYEQYF